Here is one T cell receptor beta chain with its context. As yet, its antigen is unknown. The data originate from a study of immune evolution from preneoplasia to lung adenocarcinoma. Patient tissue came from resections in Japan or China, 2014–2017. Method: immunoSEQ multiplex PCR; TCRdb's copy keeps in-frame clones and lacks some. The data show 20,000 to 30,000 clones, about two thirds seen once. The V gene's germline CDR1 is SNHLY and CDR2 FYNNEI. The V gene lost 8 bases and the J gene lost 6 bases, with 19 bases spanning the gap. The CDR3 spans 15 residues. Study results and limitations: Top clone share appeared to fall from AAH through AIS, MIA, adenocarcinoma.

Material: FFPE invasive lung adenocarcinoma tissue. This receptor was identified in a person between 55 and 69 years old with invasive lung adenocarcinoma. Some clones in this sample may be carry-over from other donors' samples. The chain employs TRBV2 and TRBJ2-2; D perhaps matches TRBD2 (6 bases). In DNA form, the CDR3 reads TGTGCCAGCGCGGAGCAAGCGGGTAGCTCCGGGGAGCTGTTTTTT. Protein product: CASAEQAGSSGELFF.